The entry that follows covers one TCR beta chain sequence. Its target is not known. The germline V and J ends were trimmed by 1 base and 8 bases, with 10 bases remaining between them. Germline-derived CDR1 and CDR2 are SGHTS and YDEGEE. The CDR3 sequence is 14 residues long. Here immunoSEQ multiplex PCR was the method, and the copy in TCRdb shows in-frame clones only, minus some. This sample carries fewer than 60,000 clones, over 75% of them seen once, and the ten largest clones take 20%. This sample is drawn from a study of T cells in localized non-small cell lung cancer. Study-wide results and limits: The appearance of a median approximately 57 of the top 100 tumor clones was seen in adjacent lung. The study sequenced only one region of the tumor. As a result, intratumor heterogeneity could not be excluded and remains possible. Uninvolved adjacent lung showed peak T cell clonality, exceeding tumor.

The V and J genes are TRBV5-8 and TRBJ1-6; D possibly corresponds to TRBD1 (6 bases). This specimen consisted of peripheral blood, obtained before any cancer treatment. This receptor was taken from a female donor over 55 with stage II squamous cell lung carcinoma. The CDR3 nucleotides are TGTGCCAGCAGCTTGCCAGGGGTCTATTCACCCCTCCACTTT. This gives the protein CASSLPGVYSPLHF.